These T cell receptor beta chains were read from a single sample in a study of shared T cell receptors in the human thymus. The repertoire was sequenced with immunoSEQ multiplex PCR; TCRdb's copy has only in-frame clones and lacks some. The sample lists about 500,000 clones, 75% to 80% occurring once. The sample was also linked to a second study, of human thymus T cells.

The source material was thymocytes. These receptors were obtained from a boy younger than two with a congenital heart defect. The CDR3 runs from the conserved cysteine through the conserved F or W. A D gene is named only where the DNA matches it firmly. Size tells how often a clone was seen (once, few, many) or the class of an expanded clone, and some rows leave it out.

cdr3_nt	cdr3_aa	j_call	d_call	clone_size	v_call
TGTGCCAGCAGCTGCCCTACAGGGGACGATGGCTACACCTTC	CASSCPTGDDGYTF	TRBJ1-2	TRBD1	-	TRBV5-4
TGTGCCAGCAGTTCCGGGACAGCCCTCTACACCTTC	CASSSGTALYTF	TRBJ1-2	TRBD1	-	TRBV27
TGTGCCTGGAGTCTCTTCGTGCTAGCCCTGTGGAATGAGCAGTTCTTC	CAWSLFVLALWNEQFF	TRBJ2-1	-	-	TRBV30
TGTGCCAGCAGCCCCGCGAGATACTGCGAGCAGTACTTC	CASSPARYCEQYF	TRBJ2-7	-	-	TRBV11-2
TGTGCCAGCACCGAGGGGGGGTCGGGAGGGCCCTACGAGCAGTACTTC	CASTEGGSGGPYEQYF	TRBJ2-7	TRBD2	-	TRBV7-2
TGTGCCAGCAGCTTGGCCGACTATGGCTACACCTTC	CASSLADYGYTF	TRBJ1-2	-	-	TRBV5-6
TGTGCCAGCAGTTCCCCTGGGACTAGCGGGAGAAACGAGCAGTACTTC	CASSSPGTSGRNEQYF	TRBJ2-7	TRBD2	-	TRBV7-9
TGTGCCAGCAGTTATCGACGAAACGCGGCGGGCGCTGAAGCTTTCTTT	CASSYRRNAAGAEAFF	TRBJ1-1	-	-	TRBV6-5
TGCGCCAGCAGCCCAGGTATGGGAGGGGAAAAACTGTTTTTT	CASSPGMGGEKLFF	TRBJ1-4	-	few	TRBV5-1
TGTGCCAGCAGTGAAGATTCCTTTCCGCAGTATTTT	CASSEDSFPQYF	TRBJ2-3	-	-	TRBV6-1
TGTGCCAGCAGCCACCCCCTGGGGGGTGGAACCGGGGAGCTGTTTTTT	CASSHPLGGGTGELFF	TRBJ2-2	-	few	TRBV11-3
TGCGCCAGCAGCTGTCCCGGGACAACTCCAGGGCCTTTTAGCTCCTATAATTCACCCCTCCACTTT	CASSCPGTTPGPFSSYNSPLHF	TRBJ1-6	-	-	TRBV5-1
TGTGCCAGCAGCTTAGGGAGCTCCTACAATGAGCAGTTCTTC	CASSLGSSYNEQFF	TRBJ2-1	-	-	TRBV7-3
TGTGCCAGCAGCACGACAGGGAGAGGCTACACCTTC	CASSTTGRGYTF	TRBJ1-2	TRBD1	-	TRBV5-5
TGTGCCAGCAGTTACGGGGAGGGGCCCGGGGAGACCCAGTACTTC	CASSYGEGPGETQYF	TRBJ2-5	TRBD2	-	TRBV6-5
TGTGCCACCAGCAGAGGACAGAGCACAGATACGCAGTATTTT	CATSRGQSTDTQYF	TRBJ2-3	-	-	TRBV15
TGCGCCAGCAGCCAAGATTTTACAAGCGACAGCAACTATGGCTACACCTTC	CASSQDFTSDSNYGYTF	TRBJ1-2	-	-	TRBV4-3
TGTGCCAGCAGCTTGGGACAGGGGAATGTAGCTTTCTTT	CASSLGQGNVAFF	TRBJ1-1	TRBD1	-	TRBV5-6
TGCGCCAGCAGCCAGGGCAGTTTGGGACTAGCGGGAGCCCCCGGGGAGCTGTTTTTT	CASSQGSLGLAGAPGELFF	TRBJ2-2	TRBD2	-	TRBV4-1
TGTGCCAGCAGCCCCCGCGCAGCGGACGAGCAGTACTTC	CASSPRAADEQYF	TRBJ2-7	-	-	TRBV28
TGTGCCAGCAGCCAAGAATTTGCGGACAATACGCAGTATTTT	CASSQEFADNTQYF	TRBJ2-3	-	few	TRBV14
TGTGCCAGCAGCGACAGGGCGCTTCAGCCCCAGCATTTT	CASSDRALQPQHF	TRBJ1-5	TRBD1	once	TRBV7-9
TGTGCCAGCAGCGCCCCCCACAGTGCTAACTATGGCTACACCTTC	CASSAPHSANYGYTF	TRBJ1-2	-	-	TRBV9
TGTGCCAGCAGTCCCTCTGGGGGGTCCTACAATGAGCAGTTCTTC	CASSPSGGSYNEQFF	TRBJ2-1	-	-	TRBV25-1
TGCGCCAGCAGCTTGGGACTGCGGTTCACCGGGGAGCTGTTTTTT	CASSLGLRFTGELFF	TRBJ2-2	-	-	TRBV5-1
TGTGCCAGCAGTGGTCCGGGACAGGGATACAATGAGCAGTTCTTC	CASSGPGQGYNEQFF	TRBJ2-1	TRBD1	-	TRBV25-1
TGCAGCGCCCGACTAGCCCCACGCACAGATACGCAGTATTTT	CSARLAPRTDTQYF	TRBJ2-3	TRBD2	few	TRBV29-1
TGTGCCAGCAGCGACCCCCTAGCGGGAGTGTTGGATGAGCAGTTCTTC	CASSDPLAGVLDEQFF	TRBJ2-1	TRBD2	once	TRBV7-9
TGTGCCAGTCAAACTAGCGGGATAGGGGATGAGCAGTTCTTC	CASQTSGIGDEQFF	TRBJ2-1	TRBD2	-	TRBV11-3
TGTGCCAGCAGTGAATATAGGGGGTCCCACTCCTACGAGCAGTACTTC	CASSEYRGSHSYEQYF	TRBJ2-7	-	few	TRBV25-1
TGCGCCAGCAGCTTGAATGCGGGTAGCAATCAGCCCCAGCATTTT	CASSLNAGSNQPQHF	TRBJ1-5	-	-	TRBV4-1
TGTGCCAGCTCACCACCCCAGGGGATACGACAAGAGACCCAGTACTTC	CASSPPQGIRQETQYF	TRBJ2-5	-	-	TRBV18
TGTGCCAGCAGGAGTTCGGCCGGCAGTCGGACTAGACCACTAGGGACCCAGTACTTC	CASRSSAGSRTRPLGTQYF	TRBJ2-5	TRBD2	-	TRBV28
TGTGCCAGTAGTATGACCCTCGGACAGGAGAACTCCTACGAGCAGTACTTC	CASSMTLGQENSYEQYF	TRBJ2-7	TRBD1	-	TRBV19
TGCGCCAGCTACCTAACCCGGGGGAGCGGGAGTGTGGATACGCAGTATTTT	CASYLTRGSGSVDTQYF	TRBJ2-3	TRBD2	-	TRBV5-1
TGTGCCAGCTCACCTCGGGACGGGGGGATCGAGCTTCTAGACGAGCAGTACTTC	CASSPRDGGIELLDEQYF	TRBJ2-7	TRBD2	-	TRBV18
TGTGCCAGCTCCTCGGGACAGGGGGATGGCTACACCTTC	CASSSGQGDGYTF	TRBJ1-2	TRBD1	once	TRBV18
TGTGCCAGCAGCCAAGTCGGGCAGGGGTACGCGGAGACCCAGTACTTC	CASSQVGQGYAETQYF	TRBJ2-5	-	-	TRBV4-2
TGTGCCAGCTCTAACCCCGATGGGCTAGCGGGAGTTCGCTACGAGCAGTACTTC	CASSNPDGLAGVRYEQYF	TRBJ2-7	TRBD2	once	TRBV18
TGTGCCAGTACCTTTCATTCGGCGGACTATGGCTACACCTTC	CASTFHSADYGYTF	TRBJ1-2	-	few	TRBV19
TGTGCCAGCAGCCCAAGAAGGGGGAATTCCTACGAGCAGTACTTC	CASSPRRGNSYEQYF	TRBJ2-7	-	-	TRBV25-1
TGTGCCAGCAGCTTGCAAACCCAGGGGCCGGGGACCCAGTACTTC	CASSLQTQGPGTQYF	TRBJ2-5	-	-	TRBV5-4
TGTGCCAGCGGAAGAAGGGGGGGTGACAATGAGCAGTTCTTC	CASGRRGGDNEQFF	TRBJ2-1	-	-	TRBV6-5
TGTGCCAGCAGCCGAAAACTAGCGGGAGTCACAGATACGCAGTATTTT	CASSRKLAGVTDTQYF	TRBJ2-3	TRBD2	-	TRBV7-2
TGCGCCAGCAGTGAGCAAATAGCGGGAGGGCCCCTCTACGAGCAGTACTTC	CASSEQIAGGPLYEQYF	TRBJ2-7	TRBD2	once	TRBV10-2
TGTGCCAGCAGCCCCGCAGGGCGCGGCTACACCTTC	CASSPAGRGYTF	TRBJ1-2	-	once	TRBV6-5
TGTGCCAGCAGTGAAGCGGAAGTGGACAGGGGAGATACCGGGGAGCTGTTTTTT	CASSEAEVDRGDTGELFF	TRBJ2-2	TRBD1	-	TRBV6-1
TGTGCCAGCAGCCCGTGGACTAGCGGGCAACCCTACGAGCAGTACTTC	CASSPWTSGQPYEQYF	TRBJ2-7	TRBD2	-	TRBV5-4